This entry is about one TCR beta chain. This clonotype was counted ten times or more. This receptor's antigen is unknown. Per-nucleotide qualities are absent, and no much larger clonotype sits a single base away. Its CDR3 holds 14 amino acids, cysteine through phenylalanine. Just the 42-base CDR3 DNA is kept, in frame starting at base 1. Germline trimming amounts to 4 bases on V and 5 bases on J, with 8 as the count of junction bases outside the gene matches. Taken from the germline V gene, the CDR1 and CDR2 loops are MNHEY and SVGEGT. Lymph node samples were obtained from the axillary draining lymph nodes of breast cancer patients. These data are taken from a study of breast tumors, draining lymph nodes, adjacent tissues listed by TCRdb under 2016. A note on the overall study: The study compared TCR beta repertoires across tumor, adjacent nontumor tissue and axillary lymph nodes from breast cancer patients. In human breast cancer, the study set out to assess how tumor, surrounding tissue and draining lymph node repertoires relate to one another and whether T cells might be exchanged between them. Results and caveats for the whole study, not just this receptor: The data were considered consistent with most tumor T cells being derived from the lymph node and subsequently expanding within tumor tissue. The conclusion that tumor T cells originate in lymph nodes was presented as consistent with a hypothesis rather than as directly demonstrated. T-cell repertoire diversity in tumors was found to be lower than in lymph nodes but higher than in nontumor tissue, and preferential V and J gene usage was observed. The similarity between tumor and nontumor tissue repertoires was significantly greater in luminal-like breast cancer than in basal-like breast cancer.

The instrument was an Illumina HiSeq 2000. Multiplex PCR amplification was used to build the TCR beta chain libraries. High-throughput sequencing was used to analyze the amplified TCR beta chain products. TCRdb reprocessed the public reads (quality trimming at Q25 with fastp, clone calling with MiXCR) and kept in-frame beta chains. Each CDR3 protein gets just one entry, which takes the most common genes and DNA from the rows behind it. This sample comprises about 200,000 distinct CDR3 sequences, about 32% of them detected only once. The top ten constitute roughly 4% of the sample. Sequenced sample: axillary lymph node tissue. The sequence joins TRBV6-2 or TRBV6-3 to TRBJ2-7, with TRBD2 matching 7 junction bases. The TCR was taken from a female donor with breast cancer. Some clones in this sample may be carry-over from other donors' samples. The CDR3 sequence is CASSSSLAFDEQYF. DNA sequence: TGTGCCAGCAGTTCGTCACTAGCGTTCGACGAGCAGTACTTC.